Presented here are 4 T cell receptor beta chains from one specimen sequenced in a study of blood T cell repertoires in COVID-19. Data came from immunoSEQ multiplex PCR; TCRdb stores just in-frame clones and leaves some out. The sample records about 220,000 clones, 75% to 85% being singletons. Sequencing was performed on peripheral blood. All receptors derive from a man between 50 and 59 years old with active or convalescent COVID-19.

This chain joins TRBV10-3 and TRBJ2-3; D perhaps matches TRBD1 (6 bases). The CDR3 spans 15 residues. Germline loops: CDR1 ENHRY, CDR2 SYGVKD. Between the trimmed V and J ends, which lost 6 bases and 3 bases, there was a span of 16 bases. This chain's CDR3 is CAIRLTGFGTDTQYF. The CDR3 region has the DNA TGTGCCATCAGGCTAACAGGGTTCGGGACAGATACGCAGTATTTT.

The V and J genes are TRBV27 and TRBJ1-1, with D uncertain. This CDR3 region has 14 residues. The ends were cut back, 0 bases at V and 1 base at J, with 6 bases in the middle. CDR1 MNHEY and CDR2 SMNVEV come from the germline V gene (reference sequence). In nucleotides, the CDR3 is TGTGCCAGCAGTTTATCCGGGAAGAACACTGAAGCTTTCTTT. Its translation: CASSLSGKNTEAFF.

This chain connects TRBV6-5 to TRBJ2-1; maybe TRBD2 (6 bases). Trimming took off 6 bases at V and 10 bases at J, with 16 bases between the two ends. The CDR3 has 13 residues. Germline values: CDR1 MNHEY, CDR2 SVGAGI. CDR3 in amino acids: CASRFVGDSEQFF. In nucleotides, the CDR3 is TGTGCCAGCAGATTTGTTGGGGACTCAGAGCAGTTCTTC.

This rearrangement joins TRBV2 to TRBJ2-2; TRBD2 matches at 10 bases. The CDR3 has 15 residues. CDR1 is SNHLY and CDR2 is FYNNEI in the germline V gene. After removal of 7 bases from V and 6 bases from J, the junction contained 8 bases not matched to a gene. The CDR3 DNA sequence: TGTGCCAGCACACTACTAGCGGGATTATCCGGGGAGCTGTTTTTT. Protein sequence: CASTLLAGLSGELFF.